This TCR beta chain was captured by sequencing in a study of CD8 T cells in Susac syndrome. Overall study results and limits: The study's TCR sequencing and HLA analysis covered a relatively small number of individuals, and the study acknowledged this.

This CDR3 region has 17 residues. Germline CDR1 and CDR2: LGHDT and YNNKEL (reference sequence). Deletions cut 6 bases from V and 1 base from J, with 19 bases between. Regarding this clonotype: Its matching antigen is unknown.

cDNA came from around 0.5 to 1 ug RNA primed by random hexamers. immunoSEQ multiplex PCR amplified TCR beta CDR3 across 54 Vbeta, 13 Jbeta. TCRdb used MiXCR to reprocess the immunoSEQ multiplex PCR reads, holding one entry per CDR3 protein. The repertoire holds almost 450,000 distinct CDR3 sequences, with 85% to 90% as singletons. The sequenced target, TCR beta, came from blood CD8+ and CD4+ T cells. Negative isolation was used for CD8+ and CD4+ T cells, and FACS enrichment was applied to TEMRA cells. The TCR comes from a human donor with multiple sclerosis. Specimen: CD8+ T cells from PBMCs. The chain links TRBV3-1 to TRBJ2-1; possibly TRBD1 or TRBD2 for D (5 bases each). The CDR3 sequence is CASSPFGGTDSYNEQFF. The CDR3, as DNA: TGTGCCAGCAGTCCATTCGGTGGGACCGATTCCTACAATGAGCAGTTCTTC.